Each of the 24 T cell receptor beta chains below was sequenced from the same sample in a study of shared T cell receptors in the human thymus. Data came from immunoSEQ multiplex PCR; TCRdb stores just in-frame clones and leaves some out. The sample records hundreds of thousands of clones, about 90% being singletons. The data were also submitted as part of a second study, on human thymus T cells.

Input material: thymocytes. The receptors stem from a boy younger than two with a congenital heart defect.

This rearrangement joins TRBV4-3 to TRBJ2-4; tentative D call: TRBD2 (6 bases). CDR3 length equals 13 residues. CDR1 and CDR2 from the germline V gene are LGHNA and YSLEER. Between the trimmed V and J ends, which lost 4 bases and 8 bases, there was a span of 12 bases. CDR3 nucleotide sequence: TGCGCCAGCAGCCCGACACAGCGGGACATTCAGTACTTC. Translation: CASSPTQRDIQYF.

This clone has a handful of counts. The chain employs TRBV7-6 and TRBJ1-1; D unclear. The CDR3 sequence is 17 residues long. V lost 2 bases, J lost 4 bases, and 20 bases lay in between. Germline CDR1 and CDR2: SGHVS and FNYEAQ. The CDR3 DNA sequence: TGTGCCAGCAGCTTAACGACAAATGGGTGGGGAGCCACTGAAGCTTTCTTT. Translated: CASSLTTNGWGATEAFF.

Here the CDR3 DNA reads TGCGCCAGCAGCCAAAAAGGGAGGGGCACTGAAGCTTTCTTT. It specifies CASSQKGRGTEAFF. The chain employs TRBV4-3 and TRBJ1-1, with TRBD1 as a possible D gene (5 bases). V was pared by 2 bases and J by 4 bases, with 11 bases between. CDR1 LGHNA and CDR2 YSLEER come from the germline V gene. This CDR3 is built from 14 residues.

With respect to this clone: Different DNA sequences within this sample yield the same CDR3. V gene TRBV28 combines with J gene TRBJ1-1, with D possibly being TRBD1 (6 bases). The germline V gene encodes CDR1 MDHEN and CDR2 SYDVKM. The CDR3 has 13 residues. V was clipped by 5 bases and J by 1 base, with 8 bases between them. CDR3 region: CASSPGQNTEAFF. In DNA, the CDR3 is TGTGCCAGCAGTCCGGGACAGAACACTGAAGCTTTCTTT.

The V gene is TRBV6-5, the J gene TRBJ2-4, with D tentatively TRBD2 (5 bases). Between the trimmed V and J ends, which lost 0 bases and 0 bases, there was a span of 9 bases. This CDR3 is 16 amino acids long. Germline CDR1 reads MNHEY; CDR2 reads SVGAGI. The CDR3: CASSYSTGLAKNIQYF. CDR3 coding DNA: TGTGCCAGCAGTTACTCGACGGGGTTAGCCAAAAACATTCAGTACTTC.

A single count supports this clone. The genes are TRBV19 and TRBJ2-3; no firm D call. The germline CDR1 and CDR2 sequences are LNHDA and SQIVND (reference sequence). CDR3 length: 13 residues. V lost 5 bases to trimming and J lost 6 bases, with 12 bases between them. The CDR3 sequence: CASSPSRGDTQYF. CDR3 nucleotides: TGTGCCAGTAGTCCCTCTCGCGGCGATACGCAGTATTTT.

The chain employs TRBV9 and TRBJ2-1; 7 bases are shared with TRBD2. V was pared by 4 bases and J by 1 base, with 2 bases of the junction left unmatched. This CDR3 region has 14 residues. In germline, CDR1 is SGDLS, CDR2 YYNGEE. The CDR3 spells CASSRAGSYNEQFF. The DNA for the CDR3 is TGTGCCAGCAGCAGAGCGGGGTCCTACAATGAGCAGTTCTTC.

This rearrangement joins TRBV5-1 to TRBJ2-7; TRBD1 matches at 11 bases. The CDR3 spans 18 residues. The ends lost 3 bases at V and 3 bases at J; junction bases unmatched: 14. Germline V CDR1 and CDR2: SGHRS, YFSETQ. The CDR3 coding sequence is TGCGCCAGCAGCTGTTACCGGGACAGGGGGTCCCCTGTCTACGAGCAGTACTTC. Its protein is CASSCYRDRGSPVYEQYF.

This clone has a single count. This chain joins TRBV4-3 and TRBJ1-2, with a weak D call TRBD1 (5 bases). Trimming pared 1 base from V and 0 bases from J, leaving 12 bases between. Germline CDR1 and CDR2: LGHNA and YSLEER. This CDR3 is 16 amino acids long. The CDR3 sequence: CASSQVDSYPNYGYTF. DNA for the CDR3: TGCGCCAGCAGCCAAGTTGACAGTTATCCTAACTATGGCTACACCTTC.

V usage is TRBV7-2 and J usage is TRBJ2-2; TRBD2 aligns across 15 bases. Unmatched junction bases numbered 12, after V lost 0 bases and J lost 1 base. CDR1 and CDR2 from the germline V gene are SGHTA and FQGNSA. The CDR3 spans 22 residues. CDR3 sequence: CASSLAGTSGRTVLGNTGELFF. The CDR3 nucleotides read TGTGCCAGCAGCTTAGCCGGGACTAGCGGGAGGACCGTTCTGGGGAACACCGGGGAGCTGTTTTTT.

In this sample, this clone turned up once. This rearrangement joins TRBV27 to TRBJ1-5; perhaps TRBD1 as D (5 bases). V was clipped by 2 bases and J by 0 bases, with 11 bases between them. The CDR3 contains 16 residues. CDR1 and CDR2 (germline): MNHEY, SMNVEV (reference sequence). CDR3 sequence: CASSLGAGPSNQPQHF. CDR3 bases: TGTGCCAGCAGTTTAGGGGCAGGCCCTAGCAATCAGCCCCAGCATTTT.

This clone was found a few times. J is TRBJ2-7 and V is TRBV28; the D gene is possibly TRBD1 (5 bases). The germline V gene encodes CDR1 MDHEN and CDR2 SYDVKM. The CDR3 spans 14 residues. V was clipped by 8 bases and J by 3 bases, with 17 bases between them. CDR3 region: CASEGAEDFYEQYF. The CDR3 DNA follows: TGTGCCAGCGAAGGGGCGGAAGACTTCTACGAGCAGTACTTC.

V usage is TRBV7-8 and J usage is TRBJ2-1; 9 positions match TRBD2. In germline, CDR1 is SGHVS, CDR2 FQNEAQ. The CDR3 runs 16 residues. V lost 2 bases to trimming and J lost 6 bases; unmatched junction nucleotides: 8. The CDR3 spells CASSLPGLARVNEQFF. CDR3 nucleotide sequence: TGTGCCAGCAGCTTACCGGGACTAGCACGGGTCAATGAGCAGTTCTTC.

This chain connects TRBV5-6 to TRBJ1-1, with D uncertain. CDR3 size: 13 residues. Per germline, CDR1 SGHDT and CDR2 YYEEEE. V was shortened by 0 bases and J by 3 bases, with 6 bases between the two germline ends. CDR3 loop: CASSLAGDTEAFF. The CDR3 DNA reads as TGTGCCAGCAGCTTGGCCGGGGACACTGAAGCTTTCTTT.

The chain recombines TRBV27 with TRBJ2-1; D gene unclear. The CDR3 extends over 12 amino acids. Trimming stripped 6 bases from V and 7 bases from J, with 10 bases between. Per germline, CDR1 MNHEY and CDR2 SMNVEV (reference sequence). This chain's CDR3 is CASSPLSNEQFF. DNA for the CDR3: TGTGCCAGCAGCCCACTCTCTAATGAGCAGTTCTTC.

The CDR3 region is CSVYYQELQNTEAFF. The CDR3 nucleotides are TGCAGCGTTTATTATCAGGAATTACAGAACACTGAAGCTTTCTTT. The chain couples TRBV29-1 to TRBJ1-1; D gene unclear. Per germline, CDR1 SQVTM and CDR2 ANQGSEA. The CDR3 is 15 residues long. V gave up 5 bases and J gave up 1 base, with 17 bases separating them.

J is TRBJ2-1 and V is TRBV7-9; maybe TRBD2 (6 bases). Trimming cost V 5 bases and J 6 bases, with 11 bases left between them. This CDR3 has 13 residues. CDR1 is SEHNR, CDR2 FQNEAQ, per germline (reference sequence). CDR3 sequence (DNA): TGTGCCAGCAGCCCAACTAGCTTCAATGAGCAGTTCTTC. It is translated as CASSPTSFNEQFF.

This chain links TRBV28 with TRBJ2-7, with 7 bases that match TRBD2. Trimming removed 4 bases from V and 2 bases from J; junction bases left unmatched: 2. CDR1 and CDR2 from the germline V gene are MDHEN and SYDVKM. CDR3 size: 13 residues. The CDR3 DNA reads as TGTGCCAGCAGTTCAGCGGGAACCTACGAGCAGTACTTC. This encodes CASSSAGTYEQYF.

V gene TRBV27 combines with J gene TRBJ1-6; D is perhaps TRBD1 (6 bases). V dropped 8 bases and J dropped 5 bases, with 16 bases sitting between them. The CDR3 sequence is 15 residues long. Germline V lookup: CDR1 MNHEY, CDR2 SMNVEV (reference sequence). The CDR3 DNA reads TGTGCCAGCTTACAGGGTGGAATTAATAATTCACCCCTCCACTTT. Amino acids: CASLQGGINNSPLHF.

V usage is TRBV30 and J usage is TRBJ2-7; D gene unclear. CDR1 is GTSNPN, CDR2 SVGIG, per germline (reference sequence). This CDR3 spans 15 amino acids. The V end lost 1 base, the J end lost 5 bases, and 18 bases lay between the germline ends. The chain's CDR3 is CAWSGEVAALNEQYF. The CDR3 nucleotides read TGTGCCTGGAGTGGAGAGGTCGCCGCTCTGAACGAGCAGTACTTC.

The chain uses TRBV19 and TRBJ1-1; possible D gene TRBD1, 6 bases. CDR3 size: 12 residues. The V and J ends lost 2 bases and 9 bases respectively, with 10 bases between them. CDR1 and CDR2 (germline): LNHDA, SQIVND (reference sequence). CDR3 coding DNA: TGTGCCAGTAGTATATCCGGGACACAAGCTTTCTTT. Its translation: CASSISGTQAFF.

The rearrangement links TRBV7-2 to TRBJ2-3, with a weak D call TRBD2 (6 bases). Germline V lookup: CDR1 SGHTA, CDR2 FQGNSA. This CDR3 has 15 residues. V lost 6 bases, J lost 4 bases, and 17 bases lay in between. The CDR3, as DNA: TGTGCCAGCAGAAAAGGCCCACAGCGGGCAGATACGCAGTATTTT. This codes for CASRKGPQRADTQYF.

This chain links TRBV10-1 with TRBJ1-6; D is perhaps TRBD1 (6 bases). The CDR3 spans 13 residues. Germline lookup yields CDR1 WNHNN and CDR2 SYGVQD (reference sequence). Trimming took off 6 bases at V and 7 bases at J, with 10 bases between the two ends. CDR3: CASRAGTNSPLHF. CDR3 bases: TGCGCCAGCAGGGCCGGGACAAATTCACCCCTCCACTTT.

The chain carries TRBV13 and TRBJ2-5; 7 bases line up with TRBD1. Per germline, CDR1 PRHDT and CDR2 FYEKMQ (reference sequence). The CDR3 runs to 16 residues. J gave up 7 bases and V 1 base, and 12 bases lay outside the gene matches. The CDR3 spells CASSLASERGPLTQYF. The CDR3 nucleotides are TGTGCCAGCAGCTTAGCTAGTGAAAGGGGGCCGTTGACCCAGTACTTC.